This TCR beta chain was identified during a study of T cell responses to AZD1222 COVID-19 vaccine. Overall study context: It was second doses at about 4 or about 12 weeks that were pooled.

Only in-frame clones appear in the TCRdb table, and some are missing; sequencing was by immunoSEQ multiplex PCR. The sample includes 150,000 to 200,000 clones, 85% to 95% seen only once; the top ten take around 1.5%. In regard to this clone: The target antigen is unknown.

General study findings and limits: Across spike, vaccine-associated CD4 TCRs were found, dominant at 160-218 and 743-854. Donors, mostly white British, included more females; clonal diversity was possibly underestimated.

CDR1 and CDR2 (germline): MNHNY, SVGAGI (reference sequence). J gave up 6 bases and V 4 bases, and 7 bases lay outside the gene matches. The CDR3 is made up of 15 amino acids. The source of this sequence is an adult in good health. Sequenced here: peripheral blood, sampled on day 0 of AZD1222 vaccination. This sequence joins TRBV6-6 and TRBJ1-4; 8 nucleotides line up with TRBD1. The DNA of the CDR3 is TGTGCCAGCAGTTCCCCAGGGGGCGGGGATGAAAAACTGTTTTTT. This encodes CASSSPGGGDEKLFF.